The rows below give T cell receptor beta chains drawn from one sample of a study of control samples from healthy donors and cancer patients. Here immunoSEQ multiplex PCR was the method, and the copy in TCRdb shows in-frame clones only, minus some. In the table there are around 200,000 clones, around 91% of which are singletons. The sample taken for sequencing was blood. The receptors were gathered from a woman aged 25 to 45 in good health. Each CDR3 is given with its conserved first and last residue. A D gene is named only where the DNA matches it firmly. Clone sizes are given selectively: once, few, many, or a class where the clone is expanded.

j_gene	abundance	v_gene	d_gene	CDR3nt	CDR3aa
TRBJ2-3	-	TRBV24-1	TRBD2	TGTGCCACCAGTGATTCTAGCGGGAGGTCAGATACGCAGTATTTT	CATSDSSGRSDTQYF
TRBJ1-2	once	TRBV28	-	TGTGCCAGCAGGTTGAGATATGGCTACACCTTC	CASRLRYGYTF
TRBJ1-6	-	TRBV21-1	-	TGTGCCAGCATCCCGATACGACAGGGGGGGGATTCACCCCTCCACTTT	CASIPIRQGGDSPLHF
TRBJ1-1	-	TRBV28	-	TGTGCCAGCAGTTTACACAGGGATAGTGAAGCTTTCTTT	CASSLHRDSEAFF
TRBJ1-6	-	TRBV4-2	TRBD1	TGTGCCAGCAGCCAAGAACTCCGGGACAGGGGGAGATCACCCCTCCACTTT	CASSQELRDRGRSPLHF
TRBJ2-7	-	TRBV19	TRBD2	TGTGCCAGTAGTATGACTAGCGGGGGGGCCTACGAGCAGTACTTC	CASSMTSGGAYEQYF
TRBJ2-7	once	TRBV4-3	TRBD1	TGCGCCAGCAGCCAAGATCAGGGGGACAGCTCCTACGAGCAGTACTTC	CASSQDQGDSSYEQYF
TRBJ2-7	-	TRBV7-2	TRBD1	TGTGCCAGCAGCTTAGGGACAGGGGTCCTCTACGAGCAGTACTTC	CASSLGTGVLYEQYF
TRBJ2-6	-	TRBV28	TRBD2	TGTGCCAGCAGTTTGCGCGGGAGGGGCGGGCCCAACGTCCTGACTTTC	CASSLRGRGGPNVLTF
TRBJ2-2	few	TRBV6-4	-	TGTGCCAGCAGTGACTCGGGCCCCGGGGAGCTGTTTTTT	CASSDSGPGELFF
TRBJ2-3	once	TRBV7-9	TRBD1	TGTGCCAGCAGCCCAGACAGGGTGGGCGATACGCAGTATTTT	CASSPDRVGDTQYF
TRBJ1-5	-	TRBV15	-	TGTGCCACCAGCCCGAACCGAGATCAGCCCCAGCATTTT	CATSPNRDQPQHF
TRBJ1-1	once	TRBV12-3/TRBV12-4	-	TGTGCCAGCAGCCCTGGCTGGGACACTGAAGCTTTCTTT	CASSPGWDTEAFF
TRBJ1-1	once	TRBV11-2	-	TGTGCCAGCAGCTCCCAGTTAGAAGCTTTCTTT	CASSSQLEAFF
TRBJ1-2	-	TRBV19	-	TGTGCCAGTAGTATACACAGCAACTATGGCTACACCTTC	CASSIHSNYGYTF
TRBJ1-2	-	TRBV19	-	TGTGCCAGTAGTATCCCGGGATATAACTATGGCTACACCTTC	CASSIPGYNYGYTF
TRBJ1-6	-	TRBV11-3	-	TGTGCCAGCAGCCCGAGCTCCTATAATTCACCCCTCCACTTT	CASSPSSYNSPLHF
TRBJ1-5	-	TRBV19	-	TGTGCCAGTAGTATAACAGGCAATCAGCCCCAGCATTTT	CASSITGNQPQHF
TRBJ2-7	-	TRBV23-1	-	TGCGCCAGCAGTCTTAAGTCGGCGTCCTACGAGCAGTACTTC	CASSLKSASYEQYF
TRBJ2-1	few	TRBV7-8	TRBD1	TGTGCCAGCAGCTTTCAGGAAGGGGGCGACCGCTCCTACAATGAGCAGTTCTTC	CASSFQEGGDRSYNEQFF
TRBJ1-2	-	TRBV3-1/TRBV3-2	TRBD1	TGTGCCAGCAGCCTAAAAGGGGGCGGGAACTATGGCTACACCTTC	CASSLKGGGNYGYTF
TRBJ2-2	-	TRBV7-9	-	TGTGCCAGCAGCTTAGTGGCGTGGGCGCACACCGGGGAGCTGTTTTTT	CASSLVAWAHTGELFF
TRBJ2-7	-	TRBV15	-	TGTGCCACCAGCAGAGAGGATGGGGGGTACCGCTACGAGCAGTACTTC	CATSREDGGYRYEQYF
TRBJ2-7	-	TRBV27	TRBD1	TGTGCCAGCAGCCCGGGACAGGGTCCCTACGAGCAGTACTTC	CASSPGQGPYEQYF
TRBJ2-7	once	TRBV27	-	TGTGCCAGCAGTCGACAGAGCTCCTACGAGCAGTACTTC	CASSRQSSYEQYF
TRBJ1-1	-	TRBV12-5	-	TGTGCTAGTGGCCGGGTCGAGAACACTGAAGCTTTCTTT	CASGRVENTEAFF
TRBJ2-7	-	TRBV24-1	TRBD1	TGTGCCACCAGTGAAAACGGACAGGGGGCCTACGAGCAGTACTTC	CATSENGQGAYEQYF
TRBJ1-4	-	TRBV9	TRBD1	TGTGCCAGCAGCGCGAAGACAGGGAGGGAAGAAAAACTGTTTTTT	CASSAKTGREEKLFF
TRBJ1-6	-	TRBV14	-	TGTGCCAGCAGCCCAAAAAACGGGGTCTATAATTCACCCCTCCACTTT	CASSPKNGVYNSPLHF